Below are 10 T cell receptor beta chains sequenced from a single sample in a study of identical twins. TCRdb recomputed calls from the 5' RACE reads with MiXCR, one row per CDR3 protein. The data show hundreds of thousands of distinct CDR3 sequences, with approximately 7% seen just once and roughly 3.6% held by the top ten. The same sample was also used in a study of yellow fever vaccine responses in identical twins.

The material sequenced was memory (CD45RO+) T cells sorted from blood. These receptors originate from a woman between 18 and 29 years old in good health.

The chain couples TRBV20-1 to TRBJ2-7; 7 positions agree with TRBD1. CDR3 size: 14 residues. Trimming at V came to 3 bases and at J to 0 bases, leaving 5 bases not matched to a gene. CDR1 and CDR2 (germline): DFQATT, SNEGSKA (reference sequence). CDR3 sequence: CSARNSGGSYEQYV. In DNA form, the CDR3 reads TGCAGTGCTAGGAATTCAGGGGGCTCCTACGAGCAGTACGTC.

This clonotype was counted many times. This sequence joins TRBV12-3 or TRBV12-4 and TRBJ2-3, with 8 nucleotides matching TRBD1. The CDR3 loop spans 15 amino acids. V dropped 6 bases and J dropped 5; count of bases not matched to a gene: 10. The CDR3 sequence is CASSPDRGRIDTQYF. The CDR3 DNA is TGTGCCAGCAGCCCTGACAGGGGTCGGATAGATACGCAGTATTTT.

The chain is built from TRBV6-6 and TRBJ1-1, with D unclear. Germline V gene lookup returns CDR1 MNHNY and CDR2 SVGAGI (reference sequence). Trimming cost V 10 bases and J 8 bases, with 11 bases left between them. This CDR3 has 10 amino acids. The CDR3 coding sequence is TGTGCCACCGGACCTAACGAAGCTTTCTTT. Protein product: CATGPNEAFF.

This clonotype was counted between two and nine times. The rearrangement joins TRBV2 to TRBJ2-3; D is perhaps TRBD2 (5 bases). Germline assignment: CDR1 SNHLY and CDR2 FYNNEI. Trimming removed 10 bases from V and 1 base from J, with 12 bases in between. CDR3 length: 13 residues. CDR3 in amino acids: CATYRDRTDTQYF. The DNA of the CDR3 is TGTGCCACCTACCGGGATCGCACAGATACGCAGTATTTT.

The rearrangement uses TRBV2 and TRBJ2-3, with a possible D match to TRBD1 (6 bases). The CDR3 has 18 amino acids. V was shortened by 7 bases and J by 5 bases, with 28 bases between the two germline ends. Per germline, CDR1 SNHLY and CDR2 FYNNEI. The CDR3 here is CASTYLAGGPRVGDTQYF. The CDR3 DNA follows: TGTGCCAGCACCTATCTGGCTGGGGGCCCTAGAGTCGGAGATACGCAGTATTTT.

The chain couples TRBV5-1 to TRBJ1-2; 9 bases are shared with TRBD1. The germline CDR1 and CDR2 sequences are SGHRS and YFSETQ. This CDR3 is built from 18 residues. J gave up 2 bases and V 3 bases, and 14 bases lay outside the gene matches. CDR3 sequence (DNA): TGCGCCAGCAGCTCAGGCGGGACAGGGAATGTGGCAAACTATGGCTACACCTTC. Residues: CASSSGGTGNVANYGYTF.

This clonotype was recorded many times. The gene calls are TRBV20-1 and TRBJ1-5; D might be TRBD1 (6 bases). The ends were cut back, 4 bases at V and 8 bases at J, with 12 bases in the middle. Germline V gives CDR1 DFQATT, CDR2 SNEGSKA (reference sequence). CDR3 length equals 12 residues. This CDR3 is CSAKQGGEPQHF. The CDR3 bases are TGCAGTGCTAAACAGGGAGGTGAGCCCCAGCATTTT.

The chain is built from TRBV5-1 and TRBJ2-7; TRBD2 matches at 8 bases. The CDR3 totals 15 residues. CDR1 is SGHRS and CDR2 is YFSETQ in the germline V gene. J was trimmed by 6 bases and V by 0 bases; bases with no gene match: 8. CDR3 bases: TGCGCCAGCAGCTTGGACTGGGGGCTAGCGGGCGAGCAGTACTTC. Translated, it gives CASSLDWGLAGEQYF.

This clonotype occurred a few times. This chain joins TRBV11-3 and TRBJ2-3; D may be TRBD2 (6 bases). Germline lookup yields CDR1 SGHNT and CDR2 YENEEA. Trimming took 5 bases from V and 5 from J, leaving 11 bases between them. The CDR3 runs 13 residues. The CDR3 sequence is CASSTRLGDTQYF. The CDR3 coding sequence is TGTGCCAGCAGCACGCGACTAGGAGATACGCAGTATTTT.

There are many counts of this clonotype. The chain is built from TRBV7-2 and TRBJ1-5, with 7 positions matching TRBD1. The ends lost 6 bases at V and 7 bases at J; junction bases unmatched: 9. The CDR3 covers 14 residues. Germline V lookup: CDR1 SGHTA, CDR2 FQGNSA. Here the CDR3 DNA reads TGTGCCAGCAGTGCTAACAGGGGTTGGCAGCCCCAGCATTTT. Translation: CASSANRGWQPQHF.